This TCR beta chain was captured by sequencing in a study of spatial heterogeneity in lung cancer. Notes on the study in general: Tumor mutation counts were tracked by expanded intratumoral alpha and beta TCR counts.

Time point indicated: sample taken at primary tumor resection. In its sample, this clonotype was seen many times. Antigen unknown. Because the library targeted alpha chains, this beta chain is an off-target read whose size means little. TCRdb reprocessed the 5' RACE reads with MiXCR, giving one entry per CDR3 protein. The repertoire consists of approximately 10,000 distinct CDR3 sequences, with 4.5% to 6.5% occurring once and the leading ten covering roughly 12%. The receptor was isolated from a male donor with early-stage non-small cell lung cancer. The sequences come from lung tumor tissue, collected at surgery.

CDR3 nucleotide sequence: TGCGCCAGCAGCCAAATCCTGGGACAGGCTGACTACGAGCAGTACTTC. Translation gives CASSQILGQADYEQYF. The gene calls are TRBV4-1 and TRBJ2-7; 8 nucleotides agree with TRBD1. The germline gives CDR1 MGHRA, CDR2 YSYEKL. With 2 bases clipped from V and 3 bases from J, the junction kept 9 bases outside the gene matches. CDR3 size: 16 residues.